This TCR beta chain was sequenced for a study of blood T cell repertoires in COVID-19 (TCRdb year 2020). For the study in its entirety: The collaborator samples originated in the United States, Italy and Spain and spanned the acute and convalescent phases of COVID-19. The material from the prospective study consisted of cDNA or gDNA derived from T cells, B-cell-depleted T cells, or PBMCs. The dataset comprised deeply sampled blood TCRbeta repertoires from subjects exposed to, actively infected with, or recovered from COVID-19. The repertoires were made available in a free public database intended to serve as a resource for research on the immune response to SARS-CoV-2. The samples were drawn from the first 160 participants of the ongoing ImmuneRACE study and from roughly 1,300 subjects provided by 6 global collaborators. Nearly every sample came with metadata listing a de-identified subject ID, COVID-19 status, age in years and sex. Where available, HLA class I and class II types were obtained from metadata supplied by the sample provider rather than from assay-based typing.

On this clone itself: This receptor's antigen is unknown. No base qualities exist here, and no much larger clone lies one base off it.

The immunoSEQ Assay, a bias-controlled multiplex PCR, was used to amplify TCRbeta CDR3 regions from genomic DNA. In the source study's methods: The number of nucleated cells in each sample was estimated by amplification of reference gene primers within the assay. To quantify the absolute abundance of each unique TCRbeta CDR3 rearrangement, sequence reads were collapsed and filtered. Productive Simpson clonality was computed per sample as the square root of Simpson's diversity index over productive rearrangements. The table comes from immuneACCESS by way of TCRdb, which keeps in-frame sequences with V and J called. Part of the clones is missing from these tables; in studies checked, under half for an unresolved V gene and the rest for unknown reasons. V, J and clone size were drawn from that table, and D and trimming were deduced from the DNA. This sample comprises 150,000 to 200,000 clones, more than 70% of them detected only once. The top ten clones comprise roughly 6% of the sample.

Collaborating institutions collected whole blood in K2EDTA tubes following their own protocols. Collaborator samples were shipped for TCRbeta analysis as frozen whole blood, isolated PBMCs, or DNA extracted from either sample type. Findings and caveats that apply to the study as a whole: Clinical and demographic metadata were provided uncurated, with the amount varying by source and participant.

Counted from cysteine to phenylalanine, this CDR3 has 15 amino acids. Only the CDR3 portion is preserved as DNA: 45 bases, with reading frame beginning at the first base. Trimming removed 3 bases from V and 4 bases from J, leaving 14 bases between the germline ends. Per the germline V gene, MGHDK is the CDR1 and SYGVNS is the CDR2. This TCR was recovered from a man aged 40-49 years with active or convalescent COVID-19. The material sequenced was peripheral blood. The chain is assembled from TRBV25-1 and TRBJ2-3; the D gene is perhaps TRBD1, from 6 matching bases. The CDR3 loop reads CASSDSGELADTQYF. In nucleotides, the sequence is TGTGCCAGCAGTGATTCAGGGGAGTTGGCAGATACGCAGTATTTT.